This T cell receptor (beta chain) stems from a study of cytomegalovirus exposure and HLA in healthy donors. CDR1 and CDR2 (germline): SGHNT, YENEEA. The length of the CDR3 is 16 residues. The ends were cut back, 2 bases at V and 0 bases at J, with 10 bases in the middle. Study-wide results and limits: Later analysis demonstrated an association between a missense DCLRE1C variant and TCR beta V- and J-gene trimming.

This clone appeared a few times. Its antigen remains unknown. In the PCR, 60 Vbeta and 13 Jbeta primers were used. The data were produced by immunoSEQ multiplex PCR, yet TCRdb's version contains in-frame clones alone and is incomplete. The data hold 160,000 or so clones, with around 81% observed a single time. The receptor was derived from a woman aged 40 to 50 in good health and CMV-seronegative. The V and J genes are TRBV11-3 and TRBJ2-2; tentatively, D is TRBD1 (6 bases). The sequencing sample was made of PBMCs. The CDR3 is CASSLTTGANTGELFF. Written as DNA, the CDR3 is TGTGCCAGCAGCTTAACGACAGGCGCGAACACCGGGGAGCTGTTTTTT.